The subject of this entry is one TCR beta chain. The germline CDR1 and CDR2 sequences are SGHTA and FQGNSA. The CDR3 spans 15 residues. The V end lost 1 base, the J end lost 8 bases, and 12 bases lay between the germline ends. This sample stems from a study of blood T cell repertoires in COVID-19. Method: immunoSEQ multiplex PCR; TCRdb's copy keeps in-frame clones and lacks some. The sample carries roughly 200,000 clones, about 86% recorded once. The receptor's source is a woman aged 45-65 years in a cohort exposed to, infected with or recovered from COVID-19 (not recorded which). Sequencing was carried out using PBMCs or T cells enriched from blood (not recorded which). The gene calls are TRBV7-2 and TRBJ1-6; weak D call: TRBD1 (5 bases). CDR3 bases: TGTGCCAGCAGCTTAGATTGGGGCATTGATTCACCCCTCCACTTT. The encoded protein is CASSLDWGIDSPLHF.